A single sample is the source of the 12 T cell receptor beta chains below, sequenced in a study of T cell repertoires in cytomegalovirus infection. No antigen has been assigned to these receptors. TCRdb independently ran MiXCR on the reads; one entry per CDR3 protein. The data hold about 310,000 distinct CDR3 sequences, with 20% to 25% observed a single time. Sequencing was performed on cultured PBMCs, taken from culture after CMV antigen stimulation. The origin of the receptors is a human donor in good health (CMV status not recorded). Some clones in this sample may be carry-over from other donors' samples.

V usage is TRBV7-6 and J usage is TRBJ2-1; perhaps TRBD2 as D (6 bases). V was trimmed by 5 bases and J by 3 bases, leaving 20 bases between them. The CDR3 spans 17 residues. Germline V gene sequence: CDR1 SGHVS, CDR2 FNYEAQ. Here the CDR3 DNA reads TGTGCCAGCAGCCCAGGATGGGGTAGCGGAATCTACAATGAGCAGTTCTTC. It translates to CASSPGWGSGIYNEQFF.

The chain links TRBV18 to TRBJ2-3; 9 positions agree with TRBD2. CDR3 length: 14 amino acids. Germline CDR1 KGHSH, CDR2 LQKENI. V shed 8 bases and J 1 base; nucleotides not matched to a gene: 4. The CDR3 DNA is TGTGCCAGCGAAGCGGGAGGCGGCACAGATACGCAGTATTTT. Amino acid sequence: CASEAGGGTDTQYF.

The chain employs TRBV12-3 or TRBV12-4 and TRBJ1-5; D is uncertain. The germline V and J ends were trimmed by 3 bases and 9 bases, with 15 bases remaining between them. CDR3 size: 14 residues. The CDR3 protein is CASSFRASGSPQHF. The CDR3 nucleotides are TGTGCCAGCAGTTTTCGGGCCTCAGGATCGCCCCAGCATTTT.

This clonotype has at least ten counts. The rearrangement joins TRBV7-2 to TRBJ2-5, with 8 positions matching TRBD1. Germline V gives CDR1 SGHTA, CDR2 FQGNSA. Losses at the gene ends were 6 bases for V and 4 bases for J; bases not matched to a gene: 7. The CDR3 covers 14 residues. The CDR3 DNA reads TGTGCCAGCAGTTCCAGGACAGGGACAGAGACCCAGTACTTC. This sequence encodes CASSSRTGTETQYF.

In this sample, this clonotype turned up a few times. The V and J genes are TRBV12-3 or TRBV12-4 and TRBJ2-5; D unresolved. V lost 6 bases, J lost 4 bases, and 12 bases lay in between. The CDR3 has 13 residues. In DNA form, the CDR3 reads TGTGCCAGCAGGAGGTCTATCTCAGAGACCCAGTACTTC. This gives the protein CASRRSISETQYF.

This clonotype was observed many times. The chain uses TRBV6-6 and TRBJ1-5; 11 positions match TRBD1. Trimming took 5 bases from V and 5 from J; bases not matched to a gene: 5. Germline lookup yields CDR1 MNHNY and CDR2 SVGAGI (reference sequence). The CDR3 length is 15 residues. The CDR3 sequence is CASSRRTGGDQPQHF. The CDR3 DNA follows: TGTGCCAGCAGTCGGAGGACAGGGGGCGATCAGCCCCAGCATTTT.

The gene calls are TRBV10-3 and TRBJ1-1, with D perhaps TRBD1 (6 bases). This CDR3 has 13 amino acids. Per germline, CDR1 ENHRY and CDR2 SYGVKD. V dropped 6 bases and J dropped 6 bases, with 14 bases sitting between them. The CDR3 reads CAISPGGLAEAFF. As DNA, the CDR3 is TGTGCCATCAGCCCGGGGGGGCTAGCTGAAGCTTTCTTT.

This clonotype was counted ten times or more. DNA for the CDR3: TGTGCCAGCAGCCCCCGGGAGGGCCTAGGCTACGAGCAGTACGTC. This codes for CASSPREGLGYEQYV. The chain is built from TRBV7-8 and TRBJ2-7; TRBD2 agrees at 8 bases. V was clipped by 5 bases and J by 3 bases; unmatched bases: 9. The germline V gene has CDR1 SGHVS and CDR2 FQNEAQ. The CDR3 spans 15 residues.

This clonotype has a count of ten or more. The rearrangement uses TRBV7-2 and TRBJ2-5, with 10 bases matching TRBD1. Trimming cost V 5 bases and J 4 bases; bases outside gene matches: 7. This CDR3 spans 15 amino acids. From germline, CDR1 is SGHTA and CDR2 FQGNSA. CDR3 in amino acids: CASSPRGQGRETQYF. As DNA, the CDR3 is TGTGCCAGCAGCCCCAGGGGACAGGGGAGAGAGACCCAGTACTTC.

This chain joins TRBV12-3 or TRBV12-4 and TRBJ2-3; D possibly corresponds to TRBD1 (5 bases). Trimming left V 4 bases short and J 0 bases short, with 11 bases between. The length of the CDR3 is 15 residues. Here the CDR3 DNA reads TGTGCCAGCAGTTACAGGAGACCTAGCACAGATACGCAGTATTTT. Protein: CASSYRRPSTDTQYF.

The CDR3 sequence: CAISESEGSSSYEQYV. CDR3 in DNA: TGTGCCATCAGTGAGTCGGAGGGTTCGAGCTCCTACGAGCAGTACGTC. V and J are TRBV10-3 and TRBJ2-7; TRBD2 might be the D (6 bases). The CDR3 spans 16 residues. V dropped 0 bases and J dropped 0 bases, with 12 bases sitting between them. Germline V CDR1 and CDR2: ENHRY, SYGVKD.

This clonotype was found a few times. This chain's CDR3 is CASSVVAGGGGEQFF. CDR3 DNA sequence: TGTGCCAGCAGCGTAGTTGCGGGGGGAGGTGGGGAGCAGTTCTTC. The chain uses TRBV9 and TRBJ2-1; 8 nucleotides line up with TRBD2. Germline V gene data show CDR1 as SGDLS and CDR2 as YYNGEE. The CDR3 sequence is 15 residues long. V dropped 0 bases and J dropped 10; count of bases not matched to a gene: 9.